The 16 T cell receptor beta chains below were found in one sample sequenced in a study of identical twins. TCRdb ran MiXCR on the 5' RACE reads and lists one entry per CDR3 protein. The data hold approximately 690,000 distinct CDR3 sequences, with around 6% observed a single time. The material sequenced was naive T cells sorted from blood. These receptors originate from a man between 18 and 29 years old in good health.

This clonotype has at least ten counts. The chain couples TRBV4-1 to TRBJ2-2; 7 bases agree with TRBD1. Germline assignment: CDR1 MGHRA and CDR2 YSYEKL. CDR3 length: 17 residues. Unmatched junction bases numbered 6, after V lost 2 bases and J lost 0 bases. The CDR3 loop reads CASSQSTGTANTGELFF. CDR3 bases: TGCGCCAGCAGCCAATCCACCGGGACAGCGAACACCGGGGAGCTGTTTTTT.

The CDR3 loop is CASSFWDRDGETQYF. CDR3 DNA: TGTGCCAGCAGCTTTTGGGACAGGGACGGGGAGACCCAGTACTTC. This chain uses TRBV7-9 with TRBJ2-5, with TRBD1 matching 9 bases. From germline, CDR1 is SEHNR and CDR2 FQNEAQ (reference sequence). The CDR3 loop spans 15 amino acids. J gave up 5 bases and V 3 bases, and 7 bases lay outside the gene matches. Complete variable domain (other parts from reference TRBV7-9 and TRBJ2-5): DTGVSQNPRHKITKRGQNVTFRCDPISEHNRLYWYRQTLGQGPEFLTYFQNEAQLEKSRLLSDRFSAERPKGSFSTLEIQRTEQGDSAMYLCASSFWDRDGETQYFGPGTRLLVL.

This clonotype was seen many times. This chain joins TRBV20-1 and TRBJ2-1, with unresolved D. The CDR3 has 13 residues. The germline gives CDR1 DFQATT, CDR2 SNEGSKA (reference sequence). Trimming took 1 base from V and 11 from J, leaving 15 bases between them. The DNA for the CDR3 is TGCAGTGCTAGAGGTCCCAGTAGAACCCAGCAGTTCTTC. This gives the protein CSARGPSRTQQFF.

The V call is TRBV7-9, the J call TRBJ1-1, with TRBD1 matching 10 bases. This CDR3 is 14 amino acids long. With V trimmed by 4 bases and J by 10 bases, 9 bases remained unmatched. The germline V gene has CDR1 SEHNR and CDR2 FQNEAQ (reference sequence). The CDR3 protein is CASSSGTGEGRAFF. CDR3 sequence (DNA): TGTGCCAGCAGCTCGGGGACAGGGGAGGGAAGAGCTTTCTTT.

This clonotype was found many times. This chain joins TRBV5-1 and TRBJ2-1, with 12 bases that match TRBD2. The CDR3 spans 16 residues. The germline V gene has CDR1 SGHRS and CDR2 YFSETQ. Germline trimming cut 3 bases from V and 3 bases from J; bases unmatched to any gene: 4. As DNA, the CDR3 is TGCGCCAGCAGCTCGACTAGCGGGAGTCTCTACAATGAGCAGTTCTTC. It codes for CASSSTSGSLYNEQFF.

This clonotype appeared many times. The chain carries TRBV11-2 and TRBJ1-2; 10 bases are a match to TRBD1. V gave up 3 bases and J gave up 9 bases; unmatched junction bases: 4. Germline V lookup: CDR1 SGHAT, CDR2 FQNNGV. The CDR3 is 13 amino acids. DNA for the CDR3: TGTGCCAGCAGCTTCGGACAGGGGGGACGCTACACCTTC. This encodes CASSFGQGGRYTF.

The table lists this clonotype with many counts. The rearrangement links TRBV29-1 to TRBJ2-2; D gene unclear. CDR1 and CDR2 from the germline V gene are SQVTM and ANQGSEA. Between the trimmed V and J ends, which lost 4 bases and 10 bases, there was a span of 10 bases. This CDR3 comprises 11 residues. The CDR3 coding sequence is TGCAGCGTTGGTGATCCCGAGGAGCTGTTTTTT. This gives the protein CSVGDPEELFF.

This clonotype has a handful of counts. The chain is built from TRBV15 and TRBJ2-5, with a possible D match to TRBD2 (6 bases). The V end was cut by 1 base, the J end by 5 bases, with 8 bases between. The length of the CDR3 is 13 residues. The germline V gene encodes CDR1 LNHNV and CDR2 YYDKDF (reference sequence). The CDR3 reads CATSRVGRETQYF. The CDR3 DNA sequence: TGTGCCACCAGCAGAGTTGGGAGGGAGACCCAGTACTTC. Full variable domain (missing parts from reference TRBV15 and TRBJ2-5): DAMVIQNPRYQVTQFGKPVTLSCSQTLNHNVMYWYQQKSSQAPKLLFHYYDKDFNNEADTPDNFQSRRPNTSFCFLDIRSPGLGDTAMYLCATSRVGRETQYFGPGTRLLVL.

This clonotype appeared a few times. The chain joins TRBV5-1 to TRBJ2-1; 12 positions match TRBD2. V shed 0 bases, J shed 8 bases, and the junction held 9 bases outside the gene matches. This CDR3 is 17 amino acids long. Germline CDR1 SGHRS, CDR2 YFSETQ. The CDR3 DNA sequence: TGCGCCAGCAGCTTGGAAACTAGACTAGCGGGAGTCTATGAGCAGTTCTTC. It specifies CASSLETRLAGVYEQFF.

This clonotype showed up just a few times. The rearrangement joins TRBV7-9 to TRBJ2-7; perhaps TRBD2 as D (6 bases). Trimming removed 0 bases at V and 5 bases at J, with 14 bases between. The CDR3 sequence is 15 residues long. Germline V CDR1 and CDR2: SEHNR, FQNEAQ (reference sequence). The CDR3 spells CASSLAGGSVNEQYF. In DNA, the CDR3 is TGTGCCAGCAGCTTAGCCGGGGGATCGGTGAACGAGCAGTACTTC.

This clonotype was found many times. The V gene is TRBV29-1, the J gene TRBJ2-1; D may be TRBD2 (5 bases). The CDR3 has 14 residues. Germline V gives CDR1 SQVTM, CDR2 ANQGSEA. V was cut by 7 bases and J by 6 bases, with 19 bases left in between. CDR3 sequence reads: CSASPGTIGNEQFF. The CDR3 DNA reads as TGCAGCGCTAGCCCAGGTACAATCGGCAATGAGCAGTTCTTC.

This clonotype was picked up many times. The rearrangement uses TRBV10-1 and TRBJ2-2; the D is unclear. The CDR3 has 13 residues. V gave up 5 bases and J gave up 6 bases, with 10 bases separating them. The germline V gene encodes CDR1 WNHNN and CDR2 SYGVQD (reference sequence). This chain's CDR3 is CASSMRAPGELFF. CDR3 nucleotide sequence: TGCGCCAGCAGTATGAGAGCGCCCGGGGAGCTGTTTTTT.

This clonotype was seen many times. The rearrangement links TRBV11-2 to TRBJ1-3; D is uncertain. The CDR3 covers 12 residues. The V end was cut by 4 bases, the J end by 8 bases, with 9 bases between. Looked up from germline, CDR1 is SGHAT and CDR2 is FQNNGV. This CDR3 reads CASSSLRDTIYF. Written as DNA, the CDR3 is TGTGCCAGCAGCTCCTTGAGGGACACCATATATTTT.

Ten or more counts support this clonotype. The chain carries TRBV5-5 and TRBJ2-7, with unresolved D. The CDR3 totals 15 residues. V lost 0 bases to trimming and J lost 3 bases, with 13 bases between them. CDR1 SGHKS and CDR2 YYEKEE come from the germline V gene (reference sequence). The CDR3 nucleotides read TGTGCCAGCAGCTTGGATTCGAAAGGGAACTACGAGCAGTACGTC. Protein sequence: CASSLDSKGNYEQYV.

In this sample, this clonotype turned up a few times. The rearrangement uses TRBV15 and TRBJ2-5; the D gene is possibly TRBD1 (5 bases). Germline lookup yields CDR1 LNHNV and CDR2 YYDKDF (reference sequence). Trimming left V 3 bases short and J 7 bases short, with 15 bases between. The CDR3 spans 14 residues. The CDR3 DNA reads TGTGCCACCAGCAGGCCCCTCCAGGGCGGGACCCAGTACTTC. It is translated as CATSRPLQGGTQYF.

This clonotype was recorded many times. The V call is TRBV27, the J call TRBJ2-1; TRBD2 matches at 7 bases. The germline CDR1 and CDR2 sequences are MNHEY and SMNVEV (reference sequence). V lost 3 bases, J lost 7 bases, and 6 bases stayed unmatched. This CDR3 region has 14 residues. CDR3 coding DNA: TGTGCCAGCAGTTTCGAGGGAGGGTTAAATGAGCAGTTCTTC. Its translation: CASSFEGGLNEQFF.